What follows describes a single T cell receptor beta chain. Its antigen is as yet unknown. The sequenced template was RNA, covering the TCR beta CDR3 region. HTBI-primed first-round RT-PCR preceded second-round multiplex PCR. Using its own MiXCR run on the multiplex PCR reads, TCRdb lists one record per CDR3 protein. Here the sample spans 740,000 or so distinct CDR3 sequences, roughly 41% being singletons. This record belongs to a study of Graves' ophthalmopathy and Graves' hyperthyroidism. Whole-study findings and limits: Using 13 signatures, a model distinguished ophthalmopathy from stable hyperthyroidism, reaching 87.88% sensitivity and 81.08% specificity. It was with 65% to 71% sensitivity and around 72% specificity that the model predicted ophthalmopathy progression.

Germline assignment: CDR1 SGHVS and CDR2 FNYEAQ. The CDR3 extends over 16 amino acids. Unmatched junction bases numbered 14, after V lost 0 bases and J lost 12 bases. Researchers turned away patients with other autoimmune diseases, uncontrolled infections, pregnancy or lactation. The receptor's source is an adult man with Graves' ophthalmopathy. The sequenced sample consisted of peripheral blood. The chain has TRBV7-6 and TRBJ2-7; 10 nucleotides line up with TRBD2. The CDR3 sequence is CASSLAASGGPQALYF. As DNA, the CDR3 is TGTGCCAGCAGCTTAGCGGCTAGCGGGGGCCCCCAGGCGCTGTACTTC.